This T cell receptor (beta chain) is from a study of CD8 T cells in Susac syndrome. The V gene lost 3 bases and the J gene lost 2 bases, with 7 bases spanning the gap. The germline V gene has CDR1 SEHNR and CDR2 FQNEAQ (reference sequence). The CDR3 is 13 residues long. cDNA came from approximately 0.5 to 1 ug RNA primed by random hexamers. immunoSEQ multiplex PCR amplified TCR beta CDR3 across 54 Vbeta, 13 Jbeta. TCRdb reanalysed the immunoSEQ multiplex PCR reads using MiXCR and keeps one entry per CDR3 protein. The profile covers 300,000 to 350,000 distinct CDR3 sequences, with approximately 90% appearing a single time and around 0.07% taken by the ten largest.

Sequences were obtained from CD4+ T cells from PBMCs. The receptor was derived from a human donor with multiple sclerosis. The J gene is TRBJ2-5, the V gene TRBV7-9; no definite D call. Written as DNA, the CDR3 is TGTGCCAGCAGCTTTGACCTTCAAGAGACCCAGTACTTC. This codes for CASSFDLQETQYF. The full variable domain, with the rest looked up from reference TRBV7-9 and TRBJ2-5, is DTGVSQNPRHKITKRGQNVTFRCDPISEHNRLYWYRQTLGQGPEFLTYFQNEAQLEKSRLLSDRFSAERPKGSFSTLEIQRTEQGDSAMYLCASSFDLQETQYFGPGTRLLVL.